What follows describes a single T cell receptor beta chain. Some clones are missing from TCRdb's copy, which holds only in-frame ones; the method was immunoSEQ multiplex PCR. The sample comprises about 170,000 clones, around 81% of which are singletons, and 6.5% to 9.5% rests with the top ten. These data belong to a study of blood T cell repertoires in COVID-19. Background on the study: Specimens from acute and convalescent COVID-19 originated in the United States, Italy and Spain. Sources were T cells, B-cell-depleted T cells, or PBMCs; the material itself was cDNA or gDNA.

Looked up from germline, CDR1 is LGHDT and CDR2 is YNNKEL (reference sequence). CDR3 length: 17 amino acids. V lost 2 bases to trimming and J lost 2 bases, with 16 bases between them. This receptor was taken from a woman older than 75 with COVID-19, enrolled during active disease. V and J are TRBV3-1 (or the pseudogene TRBV3-2) and TRBJ1-5; a possible D gene is TRBD1 (5 bases). Sequenced: peripheral blood. For the CDR3, the DNA is TGTGCCAGCAGCCAATACAGGTTAATGGACGGCAATCAGCCCCAGCATTTT. It specifies CASSQYRLMDGNQPQHF.